This T cell receptor beta chain stems from a study of Ad26.COV2.S vaccination and SARS-CoV-2 variants. For the study at large: Donor was in the COV1001 Ad26.COV2.S trial arm. Intramuscular Ad26.COV2.S doses were given once or twice, 56 days apart.

V was trimmed by 4 bases and J by 2 bases, leaving 6 bases between them. CDR1 SGHNT and CDR2 YYREEE come from the germline V gene (reference sequence). The length of the CDR3 is 12 residues. Note on this clone: Its antigen is as yet unknown.

This sample's treatment: roughly 18 received Ad26.COV2.S at low or high dose, single or two shots; 5 received placebo; per-sample allocation not given. Sampling was performed 63 days after the first vaccine or placebo injection. Only in-frame clones appear in the TCRdb table, and some are missing; sequencing was by immunoSEQ multiplex PCR. The repertoire holds some 390,000 clones, 80% to 90% seen once, with approximately 3.7% in the top ten. Study-wide results and limits: Substantial post-vaccination breadth of spike-specific CD8+ and CD4+ T cell responses was reported.

The chain joins TRBV5-4 to TRBJ1-1, with D maybe TRBD1 (5 bases). The clonotype comes from a person aged 18-65 years who received the Ad26.COV2.S COVID-19 vaccine or a placebo. The starting material was peripheral blood, obtained in a trial of Ad26.COV2.S vaccine versus placebo. As DNA, the CDR3 is TGTGCCAGCAGCCAGGGCAACACTGAAGCTTTCTTT. It encodes CASSQGNTEAFF. Full variable domain (missing parts from reference TRBV5-4 and TRBJ1-1): ETGVTQSPTHLIKTRGQQVTLRCSSQSGHNTVSWYQQALGQGPQFIFQYYREEENGRGNFPPRFSGLQFPNYSSELNVNALELDDSALYLCASSQGNTEAFFGQGTRLTVV.